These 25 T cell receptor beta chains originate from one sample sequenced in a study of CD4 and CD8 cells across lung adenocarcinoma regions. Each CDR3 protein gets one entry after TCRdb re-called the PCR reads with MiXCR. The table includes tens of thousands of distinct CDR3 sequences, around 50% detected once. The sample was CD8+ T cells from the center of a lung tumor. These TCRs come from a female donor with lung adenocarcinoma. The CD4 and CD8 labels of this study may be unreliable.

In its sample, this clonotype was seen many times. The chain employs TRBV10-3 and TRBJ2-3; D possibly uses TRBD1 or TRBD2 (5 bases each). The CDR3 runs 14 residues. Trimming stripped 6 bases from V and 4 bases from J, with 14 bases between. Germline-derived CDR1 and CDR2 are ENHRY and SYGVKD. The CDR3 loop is CAISEGSGPDTQYF. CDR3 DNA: TGTGCCATCAGCGAGGGGTCCGGCCCAGATACGCAGTATTTT.

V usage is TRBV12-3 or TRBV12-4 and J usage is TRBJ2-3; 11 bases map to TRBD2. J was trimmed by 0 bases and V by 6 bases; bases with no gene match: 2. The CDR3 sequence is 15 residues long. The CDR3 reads CASSRTSGSTDTQYF. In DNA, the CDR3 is TGTGCCAGCAGCCGGACTAGCGGGAGCACAGATACGCAGTATTTT.

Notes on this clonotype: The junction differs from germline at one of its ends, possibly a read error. The CDR3 sequence is CAGGQRGGVPETQYF. CDR3 DNA sequence: TGTGCCGGGGGGCAGCGGGGCGGAGTCCCAGAGACCCAGTACTTT. The rearrangement joins TRBV27 to TRBJ2-3; TRBD2 might be the D (7 bases). Germline V gene sequence: CDR1 MNHEY, CDR2 SMNVEV (reference sequence). CDR3 length equals 15 residues.

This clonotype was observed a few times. CDR3 region: CSVLKTSGPNEQFF. The CDR3 bases are TGCAGCGTTCTTAAGACTAGCGGGCCAAATGAGCAGTTCTTC. This chain uses TRBV29-1 with TRBJ2-1, with 10 bases lining up with TRBD2. The V segment lost 5 bases and the J segment 7 bases; nucleotides outside the gene matches: 8. The CDR3 is 14 residues long. CDR1 and CDR2 from the germline V gene are SQVTM and ANQGSEA.

The CDR3 is CASSQTRSSQTQYF. CDR3 coding DNA: TGCGCCAGCAGCCAAACCCGTAGTTCTCAGACCCAGTACTTC. The rearrangement uses TRBV4-1 and TRBJ2-5, with D unclear. The CDR3 runs 14 residues. The V end was cut by 2 bases, the J end by 6 bases, with 13 bases between. The germline CDR1 and CDR2 sequences are MGHRA and YSYEKL.

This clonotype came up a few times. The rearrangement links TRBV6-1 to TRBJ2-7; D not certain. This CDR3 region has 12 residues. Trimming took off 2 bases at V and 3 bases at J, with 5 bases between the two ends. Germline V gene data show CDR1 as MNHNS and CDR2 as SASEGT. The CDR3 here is CASSESNYEQYF. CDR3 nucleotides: TGTGCCAGCAGTGAAAGCAACTACGAGCAGTACTTC.

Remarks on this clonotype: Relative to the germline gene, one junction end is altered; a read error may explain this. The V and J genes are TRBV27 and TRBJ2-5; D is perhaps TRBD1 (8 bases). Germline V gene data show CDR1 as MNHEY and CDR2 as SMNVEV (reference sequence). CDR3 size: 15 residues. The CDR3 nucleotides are TGTTCCAGGGGGCGCGGGGGCCGGGGCCCAGAGACCCAGTACTTC. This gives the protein CSRGRGGRGPETQYF.

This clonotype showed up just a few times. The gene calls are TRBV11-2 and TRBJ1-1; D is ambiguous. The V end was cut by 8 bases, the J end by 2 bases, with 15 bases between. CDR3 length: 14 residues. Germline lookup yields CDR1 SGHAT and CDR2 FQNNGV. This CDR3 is CASRTAGINTEAFF. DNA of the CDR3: TGTGCCAGCCGGACGGCAGGCATCAACACTGAAGCTTTCTTT.

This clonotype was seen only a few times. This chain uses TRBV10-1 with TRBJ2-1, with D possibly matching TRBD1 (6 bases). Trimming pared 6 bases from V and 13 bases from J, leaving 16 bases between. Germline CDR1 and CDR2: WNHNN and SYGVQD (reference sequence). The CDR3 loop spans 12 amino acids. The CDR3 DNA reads TGCGCCAGCAGGGACAGTTTCGGGACCCAGTTCTTC. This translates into CASRDSFGTQFF.

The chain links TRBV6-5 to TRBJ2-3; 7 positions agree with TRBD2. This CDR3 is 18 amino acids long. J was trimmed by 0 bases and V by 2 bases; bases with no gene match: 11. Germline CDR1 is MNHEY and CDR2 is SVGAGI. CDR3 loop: CASSYGGGGGGSTDTQYF. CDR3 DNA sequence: TGTGCCAGCAGTTACGGGGGGGGGGGTGGGGGGAGCACAGATACGCAGTATTTT.

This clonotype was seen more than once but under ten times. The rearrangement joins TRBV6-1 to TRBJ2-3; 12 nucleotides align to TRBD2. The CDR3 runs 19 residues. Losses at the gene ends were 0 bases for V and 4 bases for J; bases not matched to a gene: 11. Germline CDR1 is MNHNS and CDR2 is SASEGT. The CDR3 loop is CASSEATRRLAGVPDTQYF. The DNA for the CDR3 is TGTGCCAGCAGTGAAGCAACCCGTCGACTAGCGGGAGTCCCAGATACGCAGTATTTT.

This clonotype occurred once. CDR3: CAGQGGRDPETQYF. DNA of the CDR3: TGTGCGGGGCAAGGTGGCCGTGACCCAGAGACCCAGTACTTC. This chain uses TRBV6-1 with TRBJ2-5; D is possibly TRBD1 (5 bases). Looked up from germline, CDR1 is MNHNS and CDR2 is SASEGT. The CDR3 is made up of 14 amino acids.

CDR3 bases: TGTGCCAGCAGTGCCCTTCTGGCGGGGGACAATGAGCAGTTCTTC. Translation: CASSALLAGDNEQFF. The V gene is TRBV6-1, the J gene TRBJ2-3; 7 nucleotides align to TRBD2. The assigned J gene may be wrong: the sequence end matches TRBJ2-1 better. There are 15 residues in the CDR3. CDR1 and CDR2 (germline): MNHNS, SASEGT.

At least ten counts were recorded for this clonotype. The CDR3 is CASSTHDRVVPYNEQFF. For the CDR3, the DNA is TGTGCCAGCAGCACCCACGACAGGGTCGTACCTTACAATGAGCAGTTCTTC. The chain carries TRBV27 and TRBJ2-1; 7 bases fit TRBD1. This CDR3 contains 17 residues. V lost 6 bases, J lost 4 bases, and 15 bases stayed unmatched. Germline CDR1 MNHEY, CDR2 SMNVEV (reference sequence).

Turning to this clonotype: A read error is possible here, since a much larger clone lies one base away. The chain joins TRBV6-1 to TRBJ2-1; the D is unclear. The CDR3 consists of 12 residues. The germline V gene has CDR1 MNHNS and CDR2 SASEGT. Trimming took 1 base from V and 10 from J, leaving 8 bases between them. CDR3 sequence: CASSEVKAEQFF. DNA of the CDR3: TGTGCCAGCAGTGAAGTGAAGGCCGAGCAGTTCTTC.

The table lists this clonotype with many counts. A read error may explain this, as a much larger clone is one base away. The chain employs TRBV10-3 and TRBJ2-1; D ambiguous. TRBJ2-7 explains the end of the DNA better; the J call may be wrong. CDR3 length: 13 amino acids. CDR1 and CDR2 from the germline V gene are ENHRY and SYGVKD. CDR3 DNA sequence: TGTGCCATCAGTGACCCCTCCTACAATGAGCAGTACTTC. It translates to CAISDPSYNEQYF.

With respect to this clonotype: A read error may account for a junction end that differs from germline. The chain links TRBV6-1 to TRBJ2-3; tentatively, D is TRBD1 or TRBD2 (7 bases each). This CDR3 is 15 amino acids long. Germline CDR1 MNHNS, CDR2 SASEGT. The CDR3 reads CASRQGGGATDTQYF. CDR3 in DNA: TGTGCCAGCAGGCAGGGGGGGGGCGCCACAGACACGCAGTATTTT.

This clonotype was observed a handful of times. The CDR3: CASSFGTAADGYTF. The CDR3 DNA reads as TGTGCCAGCAGTTTCGGGACGGCCGCAGATGGCTACACCTTC. The chain employs TRBV6-5 and TRBJ1-2, with a weak D call TRBD1 (5 bases). Looked up from germline, CDR1 is MNHEY and CDR2 is SVGAGI. V was pared by 4 bases and J by 6 bases, with 15 bases between. The CDR3 spans 14 residues.

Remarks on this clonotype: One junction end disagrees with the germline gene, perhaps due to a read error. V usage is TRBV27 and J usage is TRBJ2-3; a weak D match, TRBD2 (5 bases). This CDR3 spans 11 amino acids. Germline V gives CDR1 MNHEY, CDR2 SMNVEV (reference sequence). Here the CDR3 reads CGSGDQDTQYF. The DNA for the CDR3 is TGTGGCAGCGGTGACCAAGATACCCAGTATTTT.

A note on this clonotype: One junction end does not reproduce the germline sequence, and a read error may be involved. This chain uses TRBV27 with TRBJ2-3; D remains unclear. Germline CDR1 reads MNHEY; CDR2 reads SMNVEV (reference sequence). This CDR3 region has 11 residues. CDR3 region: CGIGPQDTQYF. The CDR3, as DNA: TGTGGCATCGGTCCTCAAGATACTCAGTATTTT.

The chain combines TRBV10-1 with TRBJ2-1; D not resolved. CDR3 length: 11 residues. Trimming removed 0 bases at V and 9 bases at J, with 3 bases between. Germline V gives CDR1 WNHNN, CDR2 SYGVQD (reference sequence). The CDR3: CASSESVEQFF. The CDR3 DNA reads TGCGCCAGCAGTGAGTCGGTTGAGCAGTTCTTC.

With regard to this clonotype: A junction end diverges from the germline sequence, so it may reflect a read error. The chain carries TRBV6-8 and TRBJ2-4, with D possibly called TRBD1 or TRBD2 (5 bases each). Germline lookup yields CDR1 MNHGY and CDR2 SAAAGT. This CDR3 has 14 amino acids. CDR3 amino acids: CGSTGLRAKGTQYF. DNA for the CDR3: TGTGGCAGCACGGGGCTGAGAGCCAAAGGCACGCAGTACTTC.

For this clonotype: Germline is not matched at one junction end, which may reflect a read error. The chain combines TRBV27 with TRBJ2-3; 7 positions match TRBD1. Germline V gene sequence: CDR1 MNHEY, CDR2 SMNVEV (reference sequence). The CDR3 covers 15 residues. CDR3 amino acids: CASSFWDRHQDIQYF. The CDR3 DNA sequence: TGTGCCAGCAGTTTTTGGGACAGACACCAAGACATTCAGTACTTT.

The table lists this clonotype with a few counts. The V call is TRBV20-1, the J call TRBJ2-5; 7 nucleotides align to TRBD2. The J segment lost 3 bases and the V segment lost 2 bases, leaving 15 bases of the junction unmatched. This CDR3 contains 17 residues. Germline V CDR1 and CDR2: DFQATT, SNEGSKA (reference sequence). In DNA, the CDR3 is TGCAGTGCTAGAAGACTGGGCTTTGCGGGAGCAAAAGAGACCCAGTACTTC. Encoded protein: CSARRLGFAGAKETQYF.

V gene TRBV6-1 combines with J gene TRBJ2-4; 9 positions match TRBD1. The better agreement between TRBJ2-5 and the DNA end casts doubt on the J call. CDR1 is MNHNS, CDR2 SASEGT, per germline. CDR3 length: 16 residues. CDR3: CASSPHRDRAKKTQYF. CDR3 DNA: TGTGCCAGCAGCCCCCACCGGGACAGGGCCAAAAAGACCCAGTACTTC.